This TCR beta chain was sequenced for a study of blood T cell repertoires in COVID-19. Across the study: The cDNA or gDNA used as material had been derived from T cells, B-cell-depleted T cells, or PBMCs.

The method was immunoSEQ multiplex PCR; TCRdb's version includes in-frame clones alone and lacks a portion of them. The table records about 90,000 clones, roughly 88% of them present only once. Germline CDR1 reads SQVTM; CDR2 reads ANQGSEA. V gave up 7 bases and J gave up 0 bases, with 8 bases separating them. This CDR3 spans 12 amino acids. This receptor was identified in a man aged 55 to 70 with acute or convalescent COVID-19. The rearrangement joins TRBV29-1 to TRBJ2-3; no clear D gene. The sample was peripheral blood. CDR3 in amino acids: CSGDTSTDTQYF. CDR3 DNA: TGCAGCGGCGACACTAGCACAGATACGCAGTATTTT.